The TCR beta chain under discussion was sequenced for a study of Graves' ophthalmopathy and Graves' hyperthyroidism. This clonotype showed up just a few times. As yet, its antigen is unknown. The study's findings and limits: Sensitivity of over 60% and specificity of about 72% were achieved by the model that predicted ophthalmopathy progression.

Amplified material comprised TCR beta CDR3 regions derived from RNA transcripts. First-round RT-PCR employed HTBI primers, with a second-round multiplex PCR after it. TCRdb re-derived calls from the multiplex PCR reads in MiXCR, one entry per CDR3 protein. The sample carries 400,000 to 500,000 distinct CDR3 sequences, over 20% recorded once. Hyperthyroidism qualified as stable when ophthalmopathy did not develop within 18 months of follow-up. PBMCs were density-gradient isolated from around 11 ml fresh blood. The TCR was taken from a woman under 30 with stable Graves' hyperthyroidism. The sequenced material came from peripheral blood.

The CDR3, as DNA: TGTGCCAGCAGCCTACGTCGGACTAGCGGAGGGCCCTACGAGCAGTACTTC. Protein: CASSLRRTSGGPYEQYF. V and J are TRBV12-3 or TRBV12-4 and TRBJ2-7; 10 nucleotides match TRBD2. This CDR3 region has 17 residues. J lost 2 bases, V lost 6 bases, and 13 bases had no gene match.